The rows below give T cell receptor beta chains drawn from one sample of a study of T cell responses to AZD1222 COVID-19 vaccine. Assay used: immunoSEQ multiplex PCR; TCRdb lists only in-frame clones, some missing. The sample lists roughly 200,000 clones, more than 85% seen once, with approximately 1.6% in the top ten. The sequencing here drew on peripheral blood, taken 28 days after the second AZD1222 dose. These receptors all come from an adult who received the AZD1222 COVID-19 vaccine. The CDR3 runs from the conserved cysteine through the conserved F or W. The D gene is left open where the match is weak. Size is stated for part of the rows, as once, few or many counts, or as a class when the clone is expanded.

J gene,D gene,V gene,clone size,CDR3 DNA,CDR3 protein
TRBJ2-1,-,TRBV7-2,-,TGTGCCAGCACAGGCCAGGCCTACAATGAGCAGTTCTTC,CASTGQAYNEQFF
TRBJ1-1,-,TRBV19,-,TGTGCCAGTAGTATAGAGGGGAGATTGAACACTGAAGCTTTCTTT,CASSIEGRLNTEAFF
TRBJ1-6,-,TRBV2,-,TGTGCCAGCAGGACGCTCACAGGGTTGGCCCTCCACTTT,CASRTLTGLALHF
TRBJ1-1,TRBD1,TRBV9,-,TGTGCCAGCAGCGTAGACAGGGGCACTGAAGCTTTCTTT,CASSVDRGTEAFF
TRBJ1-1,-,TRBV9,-,TGTGCCAGCAGCGCCCGGGGGAACACTGAAGCTTTCTTT,CASSARGNTEAFF
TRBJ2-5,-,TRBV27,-,TGTGCCAGCAGTTTACAGGACGGGGAGACCCAGTACTTC,CASSLQDGETQYF
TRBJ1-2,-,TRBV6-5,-,TGTGCCAGCAGTTCAGGGTCGGGGTATGGCTACACCTTC,CASSSGSGYGYTF
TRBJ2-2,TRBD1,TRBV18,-,TGTGCCAGCTCACTGGGACAGCAGAACACCGGGGAGCTGTTTTTT,CASSLGQQNTGELFF
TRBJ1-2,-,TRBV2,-,TGTGCCAGCAGTACAGGGAAAGGCTACACCTTC,CASSTGKGYTF
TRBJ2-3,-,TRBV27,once,TGTGCCAGCAGTTTATTAGTCGGGATCCCGGTGTCTAGCACAGATACGCAGTATTTT,CASSLLVGIPVSSTDTQYF